This T cell receptor (beta chain) was sequenced for a study of T cell repertoires in cytomegalovirus infection. Study outcomes and limitations: Identification of carriers of CMV plus the relevant HLA was achieved through cumulative public TCR beta family frequency. The study found HLA-C-restricted CMV-specific TCR beta clonotypes dominating the ex vivo response.

For this clonotype: Its antigen is currently unknown.

TCRdb independently ran MiXCR on the reads; one entry per CDR3 protein. Of under 300,000 distinct CDR3 sequences listed, approximately 17% are singletons. Trimming pared 1 base from V and 1 base from J, leaving 11 bases between. Germline V CDR1 and CDR2: SGHAT, FQNNGV. This CDR3 comprises 16 residues. Sequencing was done on a sample of CD8+ T cells from PBMCs. The clonotype originates from a human donor in good health (CMV status not recorded). Some clones in this sample may be carry-over from other donors' samples. This chain uses TRBV11-2 with TRBJ2-1; no clear D gene. The CDR3, as DNA: TGTGCCAGCAGCTTAGTTGAGTACGGATCCTACAATGAGCAGTTCTTC. This gives the protein CASSLVEYGSYNEQFF.